This TCR beta chain was observed in a study of T-cell memory formation after mild COVID-19. This clonotype turned up a few times. The antigen remains unidentified. TCRdb reprocessed the 5' RACE reads via MiXCR and lists one record per CDR3 protein. The data contain roughly 240,000 distinct CDR3 sequences, around 15% of them seen just once; the ten biggest clones take up 22%. Whole-study findings and limits: Some clones that responded turned up in pre-infection memory, which suggests that cross-reactive memory joined in. Day 15 to 85 contracting clones showed balanced CD4/CD8; later expanders leaned CD4+. CM and EM subsets held most contracting CD4+ clones; EMRA held CD8+ ones.

Trimming shortened V by 2 bases and J by 0 bases, and 7 bases separated the two germline ends. The CDR3 spans 14 residues. Germline V gives CDR1 MNHNS, CDR2 SASEGT. The chain links TRBV6-1 to TRBJ1-1; D not resolved. The sequence was obtained from a man in his late teens or twenties who had mild COVID-19 (a few samples of this study predate the infection). Cell type and time point are not known. Sequencing was done on a sample of PBMCs or a T cell subset sorted from them (not recorded which). In DNA form, the CDR3 reads TGTGCCAGCAGTGAATCGGGTTTGAACACTGAAGCTTTCTTT. The encoded protein is CASSESGLNTEAFF.